The 18 T cell receptor beta chains in this list originate from one sample, sequenced in a study of response to subunit inactivated influenza vaccine. TCRdb used MiXCR to reprocess the RT-PCR reads, holding one entry per CDR3 protein. The repertoire has 650,000 to 850,000 distinct CDR3 sequences, roughly 14% of them found once; the top ten carry 6.5% to 8.5%. The material was PBMCs from blood, obtained about 14 days before vaccination. The source of these receptors is a man in his fifties who received an inactivated influenza vaccine.

The table lists this clonotype with a few counts. The rearrangement uses TRBV5-6 and TRBJ2-7; 12 bases are a match to TRBD2. CDR3 length equals 17 residues. Germline trimming cut 4 bases from V and 2 bases from J; bases unmatched to any gene: 10. CDR1 and CDR2 from the germline V gene are SGHDT and YYEEEE. CDR3 sequence reads: CASSKGGGLAGTYEQYF. CDR3 coding DNA: TGTGCCAGCAGCAAAGGTGGAGGACTAGCGGGAACCTACGAGCAGTACTTC.

V usage is TRBV10-2 and J usage is TRBJ2-7; D perhaps matches TRBD1 (5 bases). The V and J ends lost 1 base and 1 base respectively, with 20 bases between them. This CDR3 spans 18 amino acids. Germline V gives CDR1 WSHSY, CDR2 SAAADI. The CDR3 bases are TGCGCCAGCAGTGAGTTCTCTCCAAGACAGCCGATATCCTACGAGCAGTACTTC. This codes for CASSEFSPRQPISYEQYF.

The chain uses TRBV29-1 and TRBJ2-2; D is possibly TRBD2 (5 bases). V shed 5 bases and J shed 7 bases, with 14 bases lying between them. CDR3 length: 13 residues. The germline V gene has CDR1 SQVTM and CDR2 ANQGSEA. CDR3 coding DNA: TGCAGCGTTCTATCGGGAACCAACGGGGAGCTGTTTTTT. Translating gives CSVLSGTNGELFF.

The rearrangement links TRBV11-1 to TRBJ2-7; the D gene is possibly TRBD2 (5 bases). Trimming pared 5 bases from V and 3 bases from J, leaving 8 bases between. This CDR3 contains 12 residues. Germline-derived CDR1 and CDR2 are SGHAT and FQDESV (reference sequence). The CDR3 protein is CASSQDYYEQYF. The CDR3 DNA reads as TGTGCCAGCAGCCAAGACTACTACGAGCAGTACTTC.

This clonotype was detected a few times. This chain uses TRBV20-1 with TRBJ2-5; 12 bases match TRBD1. The trim removed 6 bases at V and 4 bases at J, leaving 3 bases unmatched. CDR1 is DFQATT and CDR2 is SNEGSKA in the germline V gene (reference sequence). CDR3 length: 13 amino acids. CDR3: CSAGTGGTETQYF. The CDR3 DNA is TGCAGTGCCGGGACAGGGGGCACAGAGACCCAGTACTTC.

The sample holds a few counts of this clonotype. The chain has TRBV28 and TRBJ1-3; TRBD1 might be the D (6 bases). CDR1 is MDHEN, CDR2 SYDVKM, per germline. V was shortened by 7 bases and J by 2 bases, with 9 bases between the two germline ends. The CDR3 contains 13 residues. The CDR3: CASIQGTGNTIYF. CDR3 coding DNA: TGTGCCAGCATTCAGGGGACTGGAAACACCATATATTTT.

The chain links TRBV5-5 to TRBJ2-2; D tentatively fits TRBD1 or TRBD2 (6 bases each). Looked up from germline, CDR1 is SGHKS and CDR2 is YYEKEE (reference sequence). V was trimmed by 0 bases and J by 5 bases, leaving 14 bases between them. CDR3 length: 16 amino acids. The CDR3 sequence is CASSLETGALTGELFF. In DNA form, the CDR3 reads TGTGCCAGCAGCTTGGAGACGGGGGCGCTTACCGGGGAGCTGTTTTTT. Drawing the rest from reference TRBV5-5 and TRBJ2-2, the complete variable domain is DAGVTQSPTHLIKTRGQQVTLRCSPISGHKSVSWYQQVLGQGPQFIFQYYEKEERGRGNFPDRFSARQFPNYSSELNVNALLLGDSALYLCASSLETGALTGELFFGEGSRLTVL.

This clonotype was seen many times. The V call is TRBV27, the J call TRBJ2-7; either TRBD1 or TRBD2 may supply D (5 bases each). V lost 5 bases and J 2 bases, leaving 13 bases between the germline ends. The CDR3 is 14 residues long. Germline CDR1 is MNHEY and CDR2 is SMNVEV (reference sequence). The CDR3 sequence is CASSVSGTPYEQYF. Written as DNA, the CDR3 is TGTGCCAGCAGTGTGTCTGGGACCCCCTACGAGCAGTACTTC.

This clonotype came up a few times. The chain uses TRBV20-1 and TRBJ2-1; a weak D match, TRBD1 (6 bases). The CDR3 consists of 14 residues. V gave up 4 bases and J gave up 9 bases, with 19 bases separating them. CDR1 and CDR2 from the germline V gene are DFQATT and SNEGSKA (reference sequence). The CDR3 DNA reads as TGCAGTGCTACGGGCGGGTCCCGAGGGGGTGAGCAGTTCTTC. Protein product: CSATGGSRGGEQFF.

This clonotype has just a few counts. The chain recombines TRBV20-1 with TRBJ2-7, with a weak D call TRBD1 (5 bases). Per germline, CDR1 DFQATT and CDR2 SNEGSKA (reference sequence). This CDR3 comprises 15 residues. Trimming cost V 0 bases and J 8 bases, with 20 bases left between them. CDR3 sequence: CSARDPLGKGSQQYF. The DNA of the CDR3 is TGCAGTGCTAGAGACCCTCTTGGGAAGGGGTCTCAGCAGTACTTC.

This clonotype has more than one count but fewer than ten. The V call is TRBV20-1, the J call TRBJ2-3, with a possible D match to TRBD2 (5 bases). The CDR3 is made up of 17 amino acids. Trimming removed 0 bases from V and 0 bases from J, with 16 bases in between. CDR1 is DFQATT and CDR2 is SNEGSKA in the germline V gene (reference sequence). CDR3 residues: CSARDSARATSTDTQYF. CDR3 in DNA: TGCAGTGCTAGAGATTCCGCGAGGGCAACTAGCACAGATACGCAGTATTTT.

This sequence joins TRBV20-1 and TRBJ2-7; D not certain. The CDR3 runs to 11 residues. CDR1 and CDR2 (germline): DFQATT, SNEGSKA (reference sequence). Trimming removed 5 bases from V and 4 bases from J, with 9 bases in between. The CDR3, as DNA: TGCAGTGCTCACCACAGATACGAGCAGTACTTC. It encodes CSAHHRYEQYF.

This clonotype has a handful of counts. The genes are TRBV15 and TRBJ2-7; 9 bases agree with TRBD1. The CDR3 totals 18 residues. The germline CDR1 and CDR2 sequences are LNHNV and YYDKDF (reference sequence). J gave up 3 bases and V 5 bases, and 17 bases lay outside the gene matches. In DNA form, the CDR3 reads TGTGCCACCAGCGGAGCGGAACCCGGGACAGGGATTTACTACGAGCAGTACTTC. Its translation is CATSGAEPGTGIYYEQYF.

There are a few counts of this clonotype. This chain uses TRBV13 with TRBJ2-5; tentatively, D is TRBD1 (6 bases). The germline V gene encodes CDR1 PRHDT and CDR2 FYEKMQ (reference sequence). The CDR3 runs to 14 residues. V was pared by 5 bases and J by 1 base, with 11 bases between. CDR3 DNA sequence: TGTGCCAGCAGCCCCAGGGGATCCCAAGAGACCCAGTACTTC. Protein: CASSPRGSQETQYF.

This chain connects TRBV6-2 or TRBV6-3 to TRBJ2-7; 7 positions match TRBD2. The CDR3 totals 16 residues. Germline CDR1 reads MNHEY; CDR2 reads SVGEGT. J was trimmed by 2 bases and V by 0 bases; bases with no gene match: 7. In nucleotides, the CDR3 is TGTGCCAGCAGTTACTCTGCGGGAGACCTCCCCTACGAGCAGTACTTC. Translated: CASSYSAGDLPYEQYF.

About this clonotype itself: Compared with germline, one end of the junction differs, possibly owing to a read error. The CDR3 loop is CASTQVQGLAGSEQFF. CDR3 nucleotides: TGTGCCAGCACCCAAGTGCAGGGACTAGCGGGATCTGAGCAGTTCTTC. The chain carries TRBV3-1 and TRBJ2-1, with 13 bases fitting TRBD2. CDR1 and CDR2 (germline): LGHDT, YNNKEL (reference sequence). This CDR3 region has 16 residues.

The V and J genes are TRBV20-1 and TRBJ2-7; 7 bases are shared with TRBD2. J was trimmed by 5 bases and V by 4 bases; bases with no gene match: 14. This CDR3 is 15 amino acids long. Germline assignment: CDR1 DFQATT and CDR2 SNEGSKA (reference sequence). The CDR3 DNA is TGCAGTGCTACCGGTGCGCGGGAGCAGTTACACGAGCAGTACTTC. Its protein product is CSATGAREQLHEQYF.

V and J are TRBV15 and TRBJ1-5; D not certain. This CDR3 has 15 residues. V gave up 0 bases and J gave up 9 bases, with 15 bases separating them. Per the germline V gene, CDR1 is LNHNV and CDR2 is YYDKDF (reference sequence). The CDR3: CATSRDPPSSRPQHF. In DNA, the CDR3 is TGTGCCACCAGCAGAGATCCCCCTTCAAGTCGGCCCCAGCATTTT.